This T cell receptor beta chain emerged from a study of T cells in women clearing cervical HPV infection. Remarks on this clone: The read terminates 3 residues before the CDR3 end, so the remaining end is supplied by the germline J gene.

Germline V gene sequence: CDR1 SNHLY, CDR2 FYNNEI. The CDR3 runs to 13 residues. V was cut by 8 bases and J by 5 bases, with 16 bases left in between. This table comes from immunoSEQ multiplex PCR, and its TCRdb copy is limited to in-frame clones, with some not included. This sample's table reports about 37,000 clones. This chain links TRBV2 with TRBJ2-7; D gene unclear. The sample comprised blood buffy coat. The source is a woman aged 18 to 75 with a cervical HPV16 infection that either progressed to CIN3+ or cleared (not recorded which). The sequenced part of the CDR3 DNA is TGTGCCAGCCGCAAGGCAGGTGAGAACGAG. Translation gives CASRKAGENE. The complete CDR3 sequence is CASRKAGENEQYF.